The T cell receptor (beta chain) under discussion was sequenced for a study of T cells in Graves' hyperthyroidism and ophthalmopathy. Turning to the study itself: Before treatment of any kind, peripheral blood was taken at initial diagnosis.

General study results and limits: In blood, most of the thyroid clonotypes expanded above 0.001 were also present.

V lost 1 base and J lost 6, with 8 bases in between. This CDR3 has 13 amino acids. Looked up from germline, CDR1 is SGHRS and CDR2 is YFSETQ. This clonotype was observed many times. No antigen is known for it. There were TCR beta CDR3 regions amplified from RNA transcripts. Primed by the HTBI set, a first-round RT-PCR was run on the TCR CDR3. TCRdb used MiXCR to reprocess the multiplex PCR reads, holding one entry per CDR3 protein. Counted here are 530,000 or so distinct CDR3 sequences, 15% to 20% occurring once; the ten biggest clones make up roughly a sixth. Sequencing was carried out using blood. The receptor's source is a woman aged 18-35 years with Graves' ophthalmopathy. The V gene is TRBV5-1, the J gene TRBJ2-1; possibly TRBD1 for D (6 bases). The CDR3 region has the DNA TGCGCCAGCAGCTTGACAGGGAGCAATGAGCAGTTCTTC. It is translated as CASSLTGSNEQFF.